This TCR beta chain came from a study of regulatory T cells in long-lasting Graves disease. In building TCR beta libraries, iRepertoire HTBI primers were used together with Arm-PCR of CDR3 regions. TCRdb processed the multiplex PCR reads anew with MiXCR; each CDR3 protein has one entry. The table shows 700,000 or so distinct CDR3 sequences, with approximately 29% occurring only once. The sample's time point: persistent/refractory GD, antithyroid drugs over 5 years with positive TRAb. The TCR library was made from RNA that had been extracted from PBMCs in TRIzol. The CDR3 has 16 residues. In germline, CDR1 is KGHSH, CDR2 LQKENI. J gave up 1 base and V 3 bases, and 4 bases lay outside the gene matches.

Specimen: peripheral blood mononuclear cells (PBMCs), collected when the disease was refractory, from a patient treated with antithyroid drugs. The TCR originated in a female donor with Graves disease. J is TRBJ2-5 and V is TRBV18; TRBD2 agrees at 11 bases. CDR3 residues: CASSPLAGGLQETQYF. The CDR3 coding sequence is TGTGCCAGCTCACCTCTAGCGGGAGGCCTCCAAGAGACCCAGTACTTC.